This T cell receptor beta chain was sequenced for a study of T-cell reconstitution after alpha-beta-depleted transplantation in children (dated by TCRdb to 2016 to 2018). Study-wide context: Using TCR repertoire profiling, the study followed T-cell immune reconstitution in a quantitative way in children after TCRalphabeta/CD19-depleted allogeneic hematopoietic cell transplantation.

Library method: PCR. Sequencing relied on an Illumina HiSeq 2500. Molecular barcoding was employed in the preparation of TCR libraries, with unique molecular identifiers being used to normalize TCRbeta repertoire quantification. TCRdb cleaned the public reads at Q25 with fastp, built clones with MiXCR and kept in-frame beta chains. Every entry covers one CDR3 protein and lists the most common genes and DNA from its rows. Present in this sample are about 210,000 distinct CDR3 sequences, approximately 17% of which were seen just once. Around 45% of the sample comes from the top ten. Of note for this clonotype: Its binding antigen is unknown. Base quality data are lacking; no much larger clone is found one base away.

The treatment or condition label of this sample denotes: allogeneic hematopoietic cell transplantation with graft depleted of TCRalphabeta T cells and CD19 B cells. The children who served as transplant recipients had been given grafts of TCRalphabeta/CD19-depleted allogeneic hematopoietic cells. The full study reports these points: Hyperexpanded clone frequencies declined over subsequent months; after one year, T-cell counts and TCRbeta diversity were mostly attributed to newly produced T cells. The apparently early recovery of alphabetaT-cell counts about two months after transplant reportedly depended on only several hundred rapidly expanded clones that came from non-depleted graft cells. The high TCRbeta diversity at day 60 in some patients was ascribed to recipient T cells and intrathymic progenitors that had survived conditioning.

The sequence came from a male patient between 2 and 10 years old who had a stem cell transplant for acute lymphoblastic leukemia, so the T cells may come from the graft donor. This sample comprised PBMCs, mostly from graft donor cells, obtained 360 days after TCRalphabeta/CD19-depleted stem cell transplant.

The nucleotide sequence is given as TGCAGCGTTGAAGGGGACAGGGCCACAGATACGCAGTATTTT. It translates as CSVEGDRATDTQYF. The chain is made from TRBV29-1 and TRBJ2-3, with TRBD1 matching 9 junction bases. V ends up 1 base short and J 2 bases short, with an unmatched junction base count of 1. Based on the germline V gene, the CDR1 and CDR2 sequences are SQVTM and ANQGSEA. Reading from cysteine to phenylalanine, the CDR3 counts 14 amino acids. Kept here is only the CDR3 DNA, which spans 42 bases and is read in frame from base 1.